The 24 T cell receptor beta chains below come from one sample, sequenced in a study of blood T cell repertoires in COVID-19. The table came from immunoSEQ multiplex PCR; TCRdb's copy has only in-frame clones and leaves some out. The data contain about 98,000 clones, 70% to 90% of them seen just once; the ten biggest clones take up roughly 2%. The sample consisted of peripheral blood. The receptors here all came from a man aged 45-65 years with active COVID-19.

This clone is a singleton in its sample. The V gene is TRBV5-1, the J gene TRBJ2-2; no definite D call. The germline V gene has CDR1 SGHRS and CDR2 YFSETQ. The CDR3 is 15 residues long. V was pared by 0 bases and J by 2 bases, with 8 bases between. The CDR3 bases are TGCGCCAGCAGCTTGGGTCGCGGTAACACCGGGGAGCTGTTTTTT. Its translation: CASSLGRGNTGELFF.

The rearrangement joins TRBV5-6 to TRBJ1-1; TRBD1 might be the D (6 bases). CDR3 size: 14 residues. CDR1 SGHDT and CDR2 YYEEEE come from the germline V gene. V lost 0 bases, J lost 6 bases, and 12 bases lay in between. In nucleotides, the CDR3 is TGTGCCAGCAGCTTGGACAGGGCGGGAGCTGAAGCTTTCTTT. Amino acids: CASSLDRAGAEAFF.

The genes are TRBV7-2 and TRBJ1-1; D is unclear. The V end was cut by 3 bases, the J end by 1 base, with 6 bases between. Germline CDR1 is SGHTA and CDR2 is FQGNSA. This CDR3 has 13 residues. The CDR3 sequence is CASSLGENTEAFF. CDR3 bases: TGTGCCAGCAGCTTGGGAGAGAACACTGAAGCTTTCTTT.

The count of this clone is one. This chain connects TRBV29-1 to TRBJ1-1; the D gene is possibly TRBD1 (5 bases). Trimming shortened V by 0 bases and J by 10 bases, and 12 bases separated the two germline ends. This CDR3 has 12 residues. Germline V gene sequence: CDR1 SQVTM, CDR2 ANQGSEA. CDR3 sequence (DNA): TGCAGCGTTGAAGAGGGGTCGGGGGGAGCTTTCTTT. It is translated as CSVEEGSGGAFF.

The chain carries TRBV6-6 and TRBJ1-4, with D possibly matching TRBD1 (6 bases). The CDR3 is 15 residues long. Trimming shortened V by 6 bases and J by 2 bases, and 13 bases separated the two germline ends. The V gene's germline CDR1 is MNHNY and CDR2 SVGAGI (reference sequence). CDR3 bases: TGTGCCAGCAGCCCAACAGGGATTACTAATGAAAAACTGTTTTTT. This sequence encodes CASSPTGITNEKLFF.

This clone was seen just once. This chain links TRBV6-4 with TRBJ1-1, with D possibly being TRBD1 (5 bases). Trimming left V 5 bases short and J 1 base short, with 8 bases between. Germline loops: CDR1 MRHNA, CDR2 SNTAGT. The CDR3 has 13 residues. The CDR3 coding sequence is TGTGCCAGCAGTATGACAGCGAACACTGAAGCTTTCTTT. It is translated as CASSMTANTEAFF.

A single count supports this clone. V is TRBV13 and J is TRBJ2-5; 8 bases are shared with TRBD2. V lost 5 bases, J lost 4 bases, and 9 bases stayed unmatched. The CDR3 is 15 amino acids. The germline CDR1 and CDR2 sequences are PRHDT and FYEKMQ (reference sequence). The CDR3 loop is CASSPPGLVRETQYF. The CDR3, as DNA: TGTGCCAGCAGCCCTCCGGGACTAGTGCGAGAGACCCAGTACTTC.

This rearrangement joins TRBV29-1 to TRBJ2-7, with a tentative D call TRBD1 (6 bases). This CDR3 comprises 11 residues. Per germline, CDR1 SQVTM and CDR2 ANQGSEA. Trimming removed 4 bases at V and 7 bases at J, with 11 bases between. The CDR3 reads CSVVGAKEQYF. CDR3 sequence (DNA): TGCAGCGTTGTGGGGGCGAAAGAGCAGTACTTC.

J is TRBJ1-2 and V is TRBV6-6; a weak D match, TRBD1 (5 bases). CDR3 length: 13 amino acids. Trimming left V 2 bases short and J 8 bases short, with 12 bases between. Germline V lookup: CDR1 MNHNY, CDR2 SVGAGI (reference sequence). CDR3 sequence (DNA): TGTGCCAGCAGTTACGGGGGGTCGGTGGGCTACACCTTC. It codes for CASSYGGSVGYTF.

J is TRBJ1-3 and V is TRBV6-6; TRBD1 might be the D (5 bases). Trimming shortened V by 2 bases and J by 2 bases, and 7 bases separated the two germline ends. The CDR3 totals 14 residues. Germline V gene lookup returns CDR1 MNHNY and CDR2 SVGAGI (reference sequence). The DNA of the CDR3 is TGTGCCAGCAGTTACCAAGGGGCTGGAAACACCATATATTTT. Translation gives CASSYQGAGNTIYF.

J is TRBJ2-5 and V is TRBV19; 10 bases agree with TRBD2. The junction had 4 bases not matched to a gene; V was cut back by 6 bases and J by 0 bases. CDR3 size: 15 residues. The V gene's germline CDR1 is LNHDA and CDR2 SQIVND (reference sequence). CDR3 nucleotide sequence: TGTGCCAGTAGGAGAGCGGGGGGGTACCAAGAGACCCAGTACTTC. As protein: CASRRAGGYQETQYF.

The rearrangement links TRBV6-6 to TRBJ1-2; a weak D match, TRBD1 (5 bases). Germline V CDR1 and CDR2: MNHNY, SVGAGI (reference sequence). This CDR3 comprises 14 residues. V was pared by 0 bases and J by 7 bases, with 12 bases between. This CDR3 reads CASSYSGRVGGYTF. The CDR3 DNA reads TGTGCCAGCAGTTACTCAGGCAGGGTGGGTGGCTACACCTTC.

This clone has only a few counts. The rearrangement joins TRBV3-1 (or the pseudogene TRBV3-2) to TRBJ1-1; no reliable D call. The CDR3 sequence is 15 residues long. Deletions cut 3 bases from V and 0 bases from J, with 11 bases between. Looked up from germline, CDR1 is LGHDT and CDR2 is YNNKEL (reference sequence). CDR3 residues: CASSQVRTMNTEAFF. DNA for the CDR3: TGTGCCAGCAGCCAGGTTCGAACTATGAACACTGAAGCTTTCTTT.

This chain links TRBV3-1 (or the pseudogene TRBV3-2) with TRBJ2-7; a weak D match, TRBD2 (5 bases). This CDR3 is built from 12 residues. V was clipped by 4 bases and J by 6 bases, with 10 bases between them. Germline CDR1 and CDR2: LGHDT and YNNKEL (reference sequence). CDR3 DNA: TGTGCCAGCAGCCCGGACTTCGGCGAGCAGTACTTC. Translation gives CASSPDFGEQYF.

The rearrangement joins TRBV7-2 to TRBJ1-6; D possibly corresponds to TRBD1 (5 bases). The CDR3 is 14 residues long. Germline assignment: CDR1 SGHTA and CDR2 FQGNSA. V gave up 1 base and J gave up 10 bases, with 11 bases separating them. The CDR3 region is CASSLGGEGSPLHF. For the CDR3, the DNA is TGTGCCAGCAGCTTAGGGGGGGAAGGATCACCCCTCCACTTT.

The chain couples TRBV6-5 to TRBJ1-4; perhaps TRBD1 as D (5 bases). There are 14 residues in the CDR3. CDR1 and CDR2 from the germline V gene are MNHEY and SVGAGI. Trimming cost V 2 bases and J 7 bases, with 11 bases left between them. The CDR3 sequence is CASSYVGQSEKLFF. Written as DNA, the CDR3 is TGTGCCAGCAGTTACGTCGGACAATCTGAAAAACTGTTTTTT.

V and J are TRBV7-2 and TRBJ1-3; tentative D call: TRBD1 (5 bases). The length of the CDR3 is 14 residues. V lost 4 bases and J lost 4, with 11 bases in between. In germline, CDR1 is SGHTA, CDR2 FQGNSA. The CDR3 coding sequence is TGTGCCAGCAGCTGGGACTTTTCAGGAAACACCATATATTTT. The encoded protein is CASSWDFSGNTIYF.

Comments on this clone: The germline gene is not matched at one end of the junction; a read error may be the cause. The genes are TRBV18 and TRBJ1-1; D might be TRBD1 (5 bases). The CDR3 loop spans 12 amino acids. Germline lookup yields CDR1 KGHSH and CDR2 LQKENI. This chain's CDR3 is CASSPDGGSFIF. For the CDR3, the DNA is TGTGCCAGCTCACCGGACGGGGGAAGCTTTATCTTT.

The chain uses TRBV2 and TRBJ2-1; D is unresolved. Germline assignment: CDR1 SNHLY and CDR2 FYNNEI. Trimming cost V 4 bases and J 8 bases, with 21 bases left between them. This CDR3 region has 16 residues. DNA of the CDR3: TGTGCCAGCAGTGCGTCGAGGCCCCTCCTTTGGCATGAGCAGTTCTTC. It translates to CASSASRPLLWHEQFF.

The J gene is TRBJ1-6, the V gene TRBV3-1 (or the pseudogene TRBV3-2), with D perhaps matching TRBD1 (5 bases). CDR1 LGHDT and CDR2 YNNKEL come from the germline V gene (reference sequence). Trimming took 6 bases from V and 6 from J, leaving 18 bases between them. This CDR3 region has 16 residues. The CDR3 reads CASRSDTWGPNSPLHF. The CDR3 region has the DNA TGTGCCAGCAGGTCCGACACATGGGGCCCTAATTCACCCCTCCACTTT.

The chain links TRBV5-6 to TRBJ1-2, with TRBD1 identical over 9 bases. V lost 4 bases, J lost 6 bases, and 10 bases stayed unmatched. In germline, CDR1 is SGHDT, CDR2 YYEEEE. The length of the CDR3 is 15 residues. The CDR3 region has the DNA TGTGCCAGCAGCAGGAACAGGGGGCTGGAAGATGGCTACACCTTC. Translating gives CASSRNRGLEDGYTF. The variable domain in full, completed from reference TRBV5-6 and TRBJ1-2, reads DAGVTQSPTHLIKTRGQQVTLRCSPKSGHDTVSWYQQALGQGPQFIFQYYEEEERQRGNFPDRFSGHQFPNYSSELNVNALLLGDSALYLCASSRNRGLEDGYTFGSGTRLTVV.

The CDR3 DNA is TGTGCCAGCAGCTTAGTGGTAGGGGCAGCATCCTACGAGCAGTACTTC. This translates into CASSLVVGAASYEQYF. The V gene is TRBV7-8, the J gene TRBJ2-7; tentatively, D is TRBD1 (5 bases). The CDR3 runs 16 residues. Between the trimmed V and J ends, which lost 1 base and 1 base, there was a span of 14 bases. Germline V gene sequence: CDR1 SGHVS, CDR2 FQNEAQ.

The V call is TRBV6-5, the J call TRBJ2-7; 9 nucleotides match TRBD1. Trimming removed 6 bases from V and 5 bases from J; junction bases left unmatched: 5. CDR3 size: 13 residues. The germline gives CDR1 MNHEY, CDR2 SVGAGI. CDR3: CASSRRDRDEQYF. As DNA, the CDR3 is TGTGCCAGCAGCAGACGGGACAGGGACGAGCAGTACTTC.

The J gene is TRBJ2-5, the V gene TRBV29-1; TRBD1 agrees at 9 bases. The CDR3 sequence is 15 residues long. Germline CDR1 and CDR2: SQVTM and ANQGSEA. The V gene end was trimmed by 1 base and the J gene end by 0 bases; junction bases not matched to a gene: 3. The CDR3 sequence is CSVEGRTGDQETQYF. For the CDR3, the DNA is TGCAGCGTTGAAGGCCGGACAGGGGACCAAGAGACCCAGTACTTC.